What follows are 25 T cell receptor beta chains derived from one specimen sequenced in a study of T cell changes during pregnancy in multiple sclerosis (dated by TCRdb to between 2018 and 2021). Libraries were prepared through the immunoSEQ multiplex PCR assay. Held by TCRdb, this immuneACCESS table contains in-frame sequences only and omits some clones. Under half of the omission traces to an unresolved V gene where checked; the cause of the rest is unknown. The sample table holds 85,000 to 100,000 clones, of which 80% to 95% were seen once. The ten largest clones take up approximately 1.5% of the sample. The material was peripheral blood, obtained in the first trimester of pregnancy. These receptors were collected from a female donor with multiple sclerosis, enrolled in a pregnancy study.

V and J are TRBV14 and TRBJ2-2; 8 nucleotides line up with TRBD2. V shed 3 bases, J shed 1 base, and the junction held 1 base outside the gene matches. Germline V gives CDR1 SGHDN, CDR2 FVKESK. This CDR3 is 15 amino acids long. The CDR3 is CASSQAGGNTGELFF. CDR3 nucleotide sequence: TGTGCCAGCAGCCAGGCGGGAGGGAACACCGGGGAGCTGTTTTTT. The variable domain in full, with the rest retrieved from reference TRBV14 and TRBJ2-2, is EAGVTQFPSHSVIEKGQTVTLRCDPISGHDNLYWYRRVMGKEIKFLLHFVKESKQDESGMPNNRFLAERTGGTYSTLKVQPAELEDSGVYFCASSQAGGNTGELFFGEGSRLTVL.

The genes are TRBV19 and TRBJ1-4, with 8 bases fitting TRBD1. J gave up 5 bases and V 4 bases, and 3 bases lay outside the gene matches. The CDR3 contains 14 residues. Germline CDR1 and CDR2: LNHDA and SQIVND (reference sequence). The CDR3 nucleotides read TGTGCCAGTAGTACTTGGACAGGGAATGAAAAACTGTTTTTT. It is translated as CASSTWTGNEKLFF. Supplemented by reference TRBV19 and TRBJ1-4, the full variable domain reads DGGITQSPKYLFRKEGQNVTLSCEQNLNHDAMYWYRQDPGQGLRLIYYSQIVNDFQKGDIAEGYSVSREKKESFPLTVTSAQKNPTAFYLCASSTWTGNEKLFFGSGTQLSVL.

This chain joins TRBV7-2 and TRBJ2-5, with 10 nucleotides matching TRBD2. V lost 3 bases, J lost 4 bases, and 2 bases stayed unmatched. The CDR3 is 14 residues long. Germline V lookup: CDR1 SGHTA, CDR2 FQGNSA. In nucleotides, the CDR3 is TGTGCCAGCAGCTTCAGCGGGAGGGGAGAGACCCAGTACTTC. As protein: CASSFSGRGETQYF.

The chain couples TRBV5-1 to TRBJ2-1; 13 nucleotides agree with TRBD2. Germline V CDR1 and CDR2: SGHRS, YFSETQ. The CDR3 runs to 18 residues. V lost 0 bases and J lost 0; bases outside the gene matches: 3. The CDR3 DNA follows: TGCGCCAGCAGCTTGGGACTAGCGGGAGGAGGCTCCTACAATGAGCAGTTCTTC. Its protein is CASSLGLAGGGSYNEQFF.

This chain connects TRBV27 to TRBJ1-2, with 7 bases that match TRBD1. Losses at the gene ends were 3 bases for V and 5 bases for J; bases not matched to a gene: 6. CDR1 and CDR2 from the germline V gene are MNHEY and SMNVEV (reference sequence). The CDR3 extends over 14 amino acids. CDR3 bases: TGTGCCAGCAGTTTCTTTGCAGGGGGGTATGGCTACACCTTC. The encoded protein is CASSFFAGGYGYTF.

The J gene is TRBJ2-1, the V gene TRBV5-1; 7 positions agree with TRBD1. There are 14 residues in the CDR3. The trim removed 4 bases at V and 9 bases at J, leaving 10 bases unmatched. The germline gives CDR1 SGHRS, CDR2 YFSETQ. CDR3 sequence reads: CASSHRQGAIEQFF. The DNA of the CDR3 is TGCGCCAGCAGCCACCGACAGGGTGCAATTGAGCAGTTCTTC. Combining the CDR3 with reference TRBV5-1 and TRBJ2-1 gives the whole variable domain KAGVTQTPRYLIKTRGQQVTLSCSPISGHRSVSWYQQTPGQGLQFLFEYFSETQRNKGNFPGRFSGRQFSNSRSEMNVSTLELGDSALYLCASSHRQGAIEQFFGPGTRLTVL.

The chain is built from TRBV5-6 and TRBJ2-7; the match to TRBD2 covers 7 bases. The CDR3 totals 16 residues. Trimming cost V 0 bases and J 5 bases; bases outside gene matches: 11. The germline CDR1 and CDR2 sequences are SGHDT and YYEEEE. Here the CDR3 reads CASSLGHKRGRDEQYF. CDR3 sequence (DNA): TGTGCCAGCAGCTTGGGGCATAAAAGAGGGAGGGACGAGCAGTACTTC.

This clone was counted a single time. The chain links TRBV28 to TRBJ1-2, with TRBD1 as a possible D gene (6 bases). The V end was cut by 5 bases, the J end by 7 bases, with 20 bases between. The germline CDR1 and CDR2 sequences are MDHEN and SYDVKM. This CDR3 contains 15 residues. CDR3 DNA sequence: TGTGCCAGCAGTACCTCCATTGACAGGCGGGCTGGCTACACCTTC. This encodes CASSTSIDRRAGYTF.

This chain links TRBV5-6 with TRBJ2-5, with 8 bases matching TRBD1. The CDR3 runs 15 residues. V was clipped by 0 bases and J by 5 bases; unmatched bases: 6. Germline values: CDR1 SGHDT, CDR2 YYEEEE. Here the CDR3 reads CASSLGTGPVETQYF. CDR3 DNA sequence: TGTGCCAGCAGCTTGGGGACAGGGCCCGTGGAGACCCAGTACTTC.

The chain carries TRBV4-1 and TRBJ2-7; 8 bases are shared with TRBD1. The germline V gene encodes CDR1 MGHRA and CDR2 YSYEKL. Trimming cost V 4 bases and J 12 bases; bases outside gene matches: 5. This CDR3 spans 11 amino acids. CDR3 amino acids: CASSRDRGAYF. CDR3 DNA sequence: TGCGCCAGCAGCCGTGACAGGGGAGCGTACTTC.

The chain links TRBV5-4 to TRBJ1-1; weak D call: TRBD1 (6 bases). V gave up 0 bases and J gave up 5 bases, with 11 bases separating them. Per the germline V gene, CDR1 is SGHNT and CDR2 is YYREEE (reference sequence). The CDR3 is 14 residues long. DNA for the CDR3: TGTGCCAGCAGCTTGGAACAGGGTCGTACTGAAGCTTTCTTT. Protein sequence: CASSLEQGRTEAFF.

The chain links TRBV5-4 to TRBJ1-1, with TRBD1 identical over 9 bases. Germline assignment: CDR1 SGHNT and CDR2 YYREEE (reference sequence). The ends lost 4 bases at V and 4 bases at J; junction bases unmatched: 8. The CDR3 length is 15 residues. The CDR3 spells CASSALQGASTEAFF. The CDR3, as DNA: TGTGCCAGCAGCGCCTTACAGGGGGCAAGCACTGAAGCTTTCTTT.

This chain links TRBV7-6 with TRBJ1-5; maybe TRBD1 (6 bases). The CDR3 spans 18 residues. From germline, CDR1 is SGHVS and CDR2 FNYEAQ. Trimming cost V 0 bases and J 0 bases, with 15 bases left between them. The CDR3 sequence: CASSLALDRYHSNQPQHF. The CDR3 nucleotides are TGTGCCAGCAGCTTAGCCCTAGACAGGTATCATAGCAATCAGCCCCAGCATTTT.

The V gene is TRBV11-2, the J gene TRBJ1-4; unclear D gene. The V gene lost 0 bases and the J gene lost 8 bases, with 10 bases spanning the gap. From germline, CDR1 is SGHAT and CDR2 FQNNGV. The CDR3 has 14 amino acids. The CDR3 region is CASSLEASGEKLFF. The CDR3 bases are TGTGCCAGCAGCTTAGAAGCCTCGGGGGAAAAACTGTTTTTT.

This clone was seen only a few times. J is TRBJ1-5 and V is TRBV6-6, with D maybe TRBD1 (5 bases). CDR1 is MNHNY and CDR2 is SVGAGI in the germline V gene (reference sequence). V was cut by 2 bases and J by 7 bases, with 12 bases left in between. CDR3 length: 14 amino acids. DNA of the CDR3: TGTGCCAGCAGTTACGGGGGAGGAGGGCAGCCCCAGCATTTT. It translates to CASSYGGGGQPQHF.

This chain uses TRBV27 with TRBJ1-3, with D possibly matching TRBD1 (6 bases). V was cut by 3 bases and J by 1 base, with 10 bases left in between. From germline, CDR1 is MNHEY and CDR2 SMNVEV (reference sequence). This CDR3 contains 15 residues. The CDR3 reads CASSFSRGSGNTIYF. The CDR3 DNA sequence: TGTGCCAGCAGTTTCTCCAGGGGATCTGGAAACACCATATATTTT.

The V gene is TRBV27, the J gene TRBJ1-2; perhaps TRBD1 as D (6 bases). This CDR3 is 16 amino acids long. V shed 6 bases and J shed 0 bases, with 17 bases lying between them. The germline gives CDR1 MNHEY, CDR2 SMNVEV (reference sequence). CDR3 in DNA: TGTGCCAGCAGCCCTGGGACATTCGGCACTAACTATGGCTACACCTTC. Translated, it gives CASSPGTFGTNYGYTF.

The chain links TRBV14 to TRBJ2-2; D possibly corresponds to TRBD1 (5 bases). The CDR3 extends over 16 amino acids. Germline CDR1 and CDR2: SGHDN and FVKESK. V lost 3 bases and J 6 bases, leaving 17 bases between the germline ends. Here the CDR3 reads CASSHGWGPKSGELFF. CDR3 bases: TGTGCCAGCAGCCACGGTTGGGGCCCCAAGTCCGGGGAGCTGTTTTTT.

V gene TRBV6-1 combines with J gene TRBJ2-1; TRBD2 matches 11 bases. V lost 7 bases and J lost 7; bases outside the gene matches: 9. This CDR3 has 15 residues. Germline V gene data show CDR1 as MNHNS and CDR2 as SASEGT. CDR3 coding DNA: TGTGCCAGCACCCATAGACTAGCGGGAAGTAATGAGCAGTTCTTC. Encoded protein: CASTHRLAGSNEQFF.

This clone was counted a single time. The V and J genes are TRBV28 and TRBJ1-4; 9 bases are a match to TRBD1. Germline V lookup: CDR1 MDHEN, CDR2 SYDVKM. V shed 3 bases and J 8 bases; nucleotides not matched to a gene: 4. The CDR3 is 14 residues long. CDR3 in DNA: TGTGCCAGCAGTTTCCGTGGGACAGGGGAAAAACTGTTTTTT. Translated, it gives CASSFRGTGEKLFF. The whole variable domain, filled in from reference TRBV28 and TRBJ1-4, reads DVKVTQSSRYLVKRTGEKVFLECVQDMDHENMFWYRQDPGLGLRLIYFSYDVKMKEKGDIPEGYSVSREKKERFSLILESASTNQTSMYLCASSFRGTGEKLFFGSGTQLSVL.

The chain employs TRBV5-1 and TRBJ2-1, with 10 nucleotides matching TRBD1. Trimming at V came to 2 bases and at J to 6 bases, leaving 2 bases not matched to a gene. Germline values: CDR1 SGHRS, CDR2 YFSETQ. The CDR3 covers 14 residues. CDR3 loop: CASSLRQGANEQFF. CDR3 coding DNA: TGCGCCAGCAGCTTAAGACAGGGGGCCAATGAGCAGTTCTTC.

This clone was observed once. The chain carries TRBV5-1 and TRBJ1-2, with 7 bases lining up with TRBD1. The V gene's germline CDR1 is SGHRS and CDR2 YFSETQ. The J segment lost 8 bases and the V segment lost 3 bases, leaving 10 bases of the junction unmatched. The CDR3 loop spans 14 amino acids. The CDR3 loop is CASSSLTGQYGYTF. In nucleotides, the CDR3 is TGCGCCAGCAGCTCTTTGACGGGACAGTACGGCTACACCTTC.

The rearrangement links TRBV18 to TRBJ1-5; 7 bases match TRBD1. The CDR3 is 14 amino acids. The V segment lost 4 bases and the J segment 4 bases; nucleotides outside the gene matches: 4. CDR1 KGHSH and CDR2 LQKENI come from the germline V gene. As DNA, the CDR3 is TGTGCCAGCTCACTAAACAGGGGAAATCAGCCCCAGCATTTT. This translates into CASSLNRGNQPQHF.

The chain joins TRBV13 to TRBJ2-7; weak D call: TRBD2 (5 bases). The CDR3 contains 13 residues. The V end lost 3 bases, the J end lost 0 bases, and 6 bases lay between the germline ends. Germline CDR1 PRHDT, CDR2 FYEKMQ (reference sequence). CDR3 nucleotide sequence: TGTGCCAGCAGCTTGGGGAGCTCCTACGAGCAGTACTTC. As protein: CASSLGSSYEQYF.

The chain links TRBV7-6 to TRBJ2-1; unclear D gene. The CDR3 runs to 12 residues. Trimming left V 3 bases short and J 6 bases short, with 6 bases between. Germline assignment: CDR1 SGHVS and CDR2 FNYEAQ. CDR3 residues: CASSFPSNEQFF. Here the CDR3 DNA reads TGTGCCAGCAGCTTTCCCTCCAATGAGCAGTTCTTC.